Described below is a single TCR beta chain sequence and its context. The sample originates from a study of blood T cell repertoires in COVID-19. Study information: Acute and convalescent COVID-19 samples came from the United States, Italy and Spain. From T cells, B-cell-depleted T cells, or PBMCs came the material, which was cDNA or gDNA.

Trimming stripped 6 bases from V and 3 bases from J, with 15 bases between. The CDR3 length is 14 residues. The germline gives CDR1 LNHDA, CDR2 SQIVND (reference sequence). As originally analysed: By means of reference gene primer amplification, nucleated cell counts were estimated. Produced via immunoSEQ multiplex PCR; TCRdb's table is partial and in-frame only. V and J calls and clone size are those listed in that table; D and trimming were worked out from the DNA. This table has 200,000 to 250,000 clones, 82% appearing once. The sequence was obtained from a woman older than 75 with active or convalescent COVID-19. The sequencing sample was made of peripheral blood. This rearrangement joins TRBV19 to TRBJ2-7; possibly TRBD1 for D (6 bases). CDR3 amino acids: CASSSDRRIYEQYF. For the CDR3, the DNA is TGTGCCAGTAGCTCCGACAGGAGAATCTACGAGCAGTACTTC.